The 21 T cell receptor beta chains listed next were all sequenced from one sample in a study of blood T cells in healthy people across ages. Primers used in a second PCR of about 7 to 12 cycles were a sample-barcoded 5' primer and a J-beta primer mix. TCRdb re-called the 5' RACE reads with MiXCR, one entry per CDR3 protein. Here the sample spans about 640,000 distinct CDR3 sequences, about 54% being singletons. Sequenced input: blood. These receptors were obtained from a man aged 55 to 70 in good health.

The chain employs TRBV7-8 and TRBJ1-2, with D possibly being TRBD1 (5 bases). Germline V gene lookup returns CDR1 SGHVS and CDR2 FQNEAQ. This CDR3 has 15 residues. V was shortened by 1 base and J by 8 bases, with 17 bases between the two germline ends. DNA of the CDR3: TGTGCCAGCAGCTTAGGGGGACGCACCCCGGGGGGCTACACCTTC. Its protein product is CASSLGGRTPGGYTF.

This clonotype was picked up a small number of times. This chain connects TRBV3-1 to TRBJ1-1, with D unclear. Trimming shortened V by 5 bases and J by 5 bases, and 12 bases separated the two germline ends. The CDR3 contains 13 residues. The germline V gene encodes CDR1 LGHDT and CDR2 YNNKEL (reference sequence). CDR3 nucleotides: TGTGCCAGCAGCGAAAGCGGGGTTACTGAAGCTTTCTTT. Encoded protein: CASSESGVTEAFF.

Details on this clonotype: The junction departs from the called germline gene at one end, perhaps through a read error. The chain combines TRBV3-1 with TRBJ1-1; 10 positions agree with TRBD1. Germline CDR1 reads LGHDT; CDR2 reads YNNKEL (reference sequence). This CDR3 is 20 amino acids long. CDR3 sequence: CASSQGSLWTGGFQNPEAFF. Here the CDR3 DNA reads TGCGCCAGCAGCCAAGGAAGCCTGTGGACAGGGGGTTTTCAAAACCCTGAAGCTTTCTTT.

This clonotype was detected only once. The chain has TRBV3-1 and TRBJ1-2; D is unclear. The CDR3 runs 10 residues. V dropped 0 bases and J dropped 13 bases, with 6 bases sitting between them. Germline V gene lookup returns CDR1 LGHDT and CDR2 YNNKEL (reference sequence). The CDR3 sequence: CASSQEGLTF. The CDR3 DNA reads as TGTGCCAGCAGCCAAGAAGGGCTCACCTTC.

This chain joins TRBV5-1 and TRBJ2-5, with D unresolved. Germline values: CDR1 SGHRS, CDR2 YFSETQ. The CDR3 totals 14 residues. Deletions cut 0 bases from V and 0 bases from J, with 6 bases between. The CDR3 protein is CASSLAPHQETQYF. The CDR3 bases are TGCGCCAGCAGCTTGGCCCCACACCAAGAGACCCAGTACTTC. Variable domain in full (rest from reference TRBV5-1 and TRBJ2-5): KAGVTQTPRYLIKTRGQQVTLSCSPISGHRSVSWYQQTPGQGLQFLFEYFSETQRNKGNFPGRFSGRQFSNSRSEMNVSTLELGDSALYLCASSLAPHQETQYFGPGTRLLVL.

CDR3 bases: TGCAGTGCAAGACGGGGGGGCGTCACAGATACGCAGTATTTT. It encodes CSARRGGVTDTQYF. The chain joins TRBV20-1 to TRBJ2-3, with 8 bases that match TRBD2. This CDR3 has 14 amino acids. Germline values: CDR1 DFQATT, CDR2 SNEGSKA (reference sequence). V dropped 6 bases and J dropped 2; count of bases not matched to a gene: 7.

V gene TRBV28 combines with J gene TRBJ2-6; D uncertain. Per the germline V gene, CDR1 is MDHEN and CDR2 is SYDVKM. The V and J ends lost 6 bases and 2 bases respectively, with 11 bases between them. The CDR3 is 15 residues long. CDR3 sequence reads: CASSRWAAGANVLTF. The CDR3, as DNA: TGTGCCAGCAGCCGCTGGGCGGCTGGGGCCAACGTCCTGACTTTC.

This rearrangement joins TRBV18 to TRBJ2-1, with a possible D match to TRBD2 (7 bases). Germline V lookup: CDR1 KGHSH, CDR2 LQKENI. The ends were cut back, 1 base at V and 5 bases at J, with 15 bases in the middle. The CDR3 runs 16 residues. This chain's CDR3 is CASSPRGAGADNEQFF. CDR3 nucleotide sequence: TGTGCCAGCTCACCACGTGGGGCGGGGGCGGACAATGAGCAGTTCTTC.

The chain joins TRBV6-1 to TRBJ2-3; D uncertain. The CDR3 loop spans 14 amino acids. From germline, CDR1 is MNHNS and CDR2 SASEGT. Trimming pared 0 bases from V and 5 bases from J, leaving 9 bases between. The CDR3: CASSEALGLDTQYF. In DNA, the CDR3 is TGTGCCAGCAGTGAAGCGCTGGGTTTAGATACGCAGTATTTT.

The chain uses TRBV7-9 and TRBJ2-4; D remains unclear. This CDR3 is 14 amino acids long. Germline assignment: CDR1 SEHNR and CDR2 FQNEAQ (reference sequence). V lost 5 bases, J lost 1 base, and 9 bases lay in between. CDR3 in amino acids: CASSPTSAKNIQYF. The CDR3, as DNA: TGTGCCAGCAGCCCGACATCGGCCAAAAACATTCAGTACTTC.

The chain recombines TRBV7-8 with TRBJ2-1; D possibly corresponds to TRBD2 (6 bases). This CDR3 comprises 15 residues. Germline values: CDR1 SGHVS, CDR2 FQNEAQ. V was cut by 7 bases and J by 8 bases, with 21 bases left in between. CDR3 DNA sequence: TGTGCCAGCACTAAACTGGGGCCATGGGGGGATGAGCAGTTCTTC. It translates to CASTKLGPWGDEQFF. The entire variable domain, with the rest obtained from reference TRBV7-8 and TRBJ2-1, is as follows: GAGVSQSPRYKVAKRGQDVALRCDPISGHVSLFWYQQALGQGPEFLTYFQNEAQLDKSGLPSDRFFAERPEGSVSTLKIQRTQQEDSAVYLCASTKLGPWGDEQFFGPGTRLTVL.

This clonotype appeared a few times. CDR3 bases: TGTGCCACCAGCAGAGATATAGACTACGAGCAGTACTTC. It codes for CATSRDIDYEQYF. The chain joins TRBV15 to TRBJ2-7; D gene uncertain. Germline values: CDR1 LNHNV, CDR2 YYDKDF (reference sequence). The CDR3 is 13 residues long. With 0 bases removed from V and 3 bases from J, the gap between germline ends came to 6 bases.

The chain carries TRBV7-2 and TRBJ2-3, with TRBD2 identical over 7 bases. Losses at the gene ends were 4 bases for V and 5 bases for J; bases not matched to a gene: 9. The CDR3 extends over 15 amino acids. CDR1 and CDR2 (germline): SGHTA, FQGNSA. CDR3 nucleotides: TGTGCCAGCAGCTCGGGGTTCGGCGGGGGAGATACGCAGTATTTT. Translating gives CASSSGFGGGDTQYF.

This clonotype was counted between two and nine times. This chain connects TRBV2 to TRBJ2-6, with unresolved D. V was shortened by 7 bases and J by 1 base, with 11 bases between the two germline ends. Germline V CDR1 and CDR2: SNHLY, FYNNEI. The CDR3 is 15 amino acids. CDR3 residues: CASTRTGSGANVLTF. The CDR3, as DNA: TGTGCCAGCACCCGAACTGGGTCTGGGGCCAACGTCCTGACTTTC.

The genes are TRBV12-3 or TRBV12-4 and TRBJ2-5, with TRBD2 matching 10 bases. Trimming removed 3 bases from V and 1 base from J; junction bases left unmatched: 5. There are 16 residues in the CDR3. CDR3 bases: TGTGCCAGCAGTTTGGGTAGCGGGGGGCCCCAAGAGACCCAGTACTTC. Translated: CASSLGSGGPQETQYF.

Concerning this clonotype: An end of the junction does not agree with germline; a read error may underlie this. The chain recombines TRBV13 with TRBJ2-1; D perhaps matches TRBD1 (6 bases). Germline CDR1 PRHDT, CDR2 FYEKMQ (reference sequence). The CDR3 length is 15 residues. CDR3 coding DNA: TGTGTCAGCAGCCCCCCCAGGACAGTAACTGATGAGCAGTTCTTC. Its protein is CVSSPPRTVTDEQFF.

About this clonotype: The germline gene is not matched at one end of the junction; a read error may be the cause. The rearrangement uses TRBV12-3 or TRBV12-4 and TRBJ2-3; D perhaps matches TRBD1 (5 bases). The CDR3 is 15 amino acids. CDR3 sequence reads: CASKWTRGMPDAQYF. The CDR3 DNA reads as TGTGCCAGCAAATGGACAAGGGGCATGCCAGATGCGCAGTATTTT.

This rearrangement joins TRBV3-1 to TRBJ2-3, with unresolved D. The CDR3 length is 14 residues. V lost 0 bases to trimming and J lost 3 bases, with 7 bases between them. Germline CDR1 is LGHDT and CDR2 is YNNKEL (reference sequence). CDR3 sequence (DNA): TGTGCCAGCAGCCAAGATACCCGAACAGATACGCAGTATTTT. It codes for CASSQDTRTDTQYF.

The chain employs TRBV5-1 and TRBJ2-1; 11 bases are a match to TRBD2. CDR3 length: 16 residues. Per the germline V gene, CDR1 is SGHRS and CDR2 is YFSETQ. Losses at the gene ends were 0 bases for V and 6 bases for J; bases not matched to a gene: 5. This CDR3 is CASSLVLAGASNEQFF. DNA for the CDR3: TGCGCCAGCAGCTTGGTACTAGCGGGGGCATCCAATGAGCAGTTCTTC.

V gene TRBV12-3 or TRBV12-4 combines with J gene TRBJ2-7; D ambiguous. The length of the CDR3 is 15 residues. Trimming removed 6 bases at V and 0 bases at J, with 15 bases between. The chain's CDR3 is CASSPVAGSSYEQYF. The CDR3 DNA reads TGTGCCAGCAGCCCCGTGGCAGGTTCCTCCTACGAGCAGTACTTC.

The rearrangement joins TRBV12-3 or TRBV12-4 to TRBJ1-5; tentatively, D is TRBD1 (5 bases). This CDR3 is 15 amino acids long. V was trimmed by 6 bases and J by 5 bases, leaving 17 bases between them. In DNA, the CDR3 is TGTGCCAGCAGCCTTACCGGGACGGGGGATCAGCCCCAGCATTTT. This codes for CASSLTGTGDQPQHF.